These 26 T cell receptor beta chains came from one sample sequenced in a study of cytomegalovirus exposure and HLA in healthy donors. TCRdb's table, derived via immunoSEQ multiplex PCR, lists solely in-frame clones and lacks some. Here the sample spans 130,000 to 150,000 clones, approximately 89% being singletons. The specimen was PBMCs. The receptor source for this set is a woman aged 18-35 years in good health and CMV-seropositive.

The chain recombines TRBV7-2 with TRBJ1-5; TRBD1 is a possible D gene (5 bases). The CDR3 covers 17 residues. Germline V CDR1 and CDR2: SGHTA, FQGNSA. V gave up 1 base and J gave up 3 bases, with 16 bases separating them. The CDR3 sequence is CASSLEIGHPSNQPQHF. CDR3 DNA: TGTGCCAGCAGCTTAGAAATCGGACACCCTTCCAATCAGCCCCAGCATTTT.

The V and J genes are TRBV30 and TRBJ1-4, with 10 bases identical to TRBD1. CDR3 length equals 13 residues. V shed 8 bases and J 8 bases; nucleotides not matched to a gene: 8. The germline V gene encodes CDR1 GTSNPN and CDR2 SVGIG (reference sequence). Here the CDR3 reads CALTGGPGEKLFF. The CDR3 bases are TGTGCCCTGACAGGGGGCCCTGGGGAAAAACTGTTTTTT.

The chain links TRBV7-2 to TRBJ2-1; D may be TRBD1 (5 bases). The CDR3 covers 15 residues. V dropped 5 bases and J dropped 0 bases, with 11 bases sitting between them. Germline V gene sequence: CDR1 SGHTA, CDR2 FQGNSA. CDR3 DNA sequence: TGTGCCAGCAGCCCTCTCCAGGGCTCCTACAATGAGCAGTTCTTC. The encoded protein is CASSPLQGSYNEQFF.

The chain combines TRBV9 with TRBJ1-5; no firm D call. Trimming stripped 2 bases from V and 0 bases from J, with 6 bases between. This CDR3 contains 14 residues. Germline V lookup: CDR1 SGDLS, CDR2 YYNGEE. CDR3 protein: CASSVTASNQPQHF. The CDR3 DNA sequence: TGTGCCAGCAGCGTCACAGCTAGCAATCAGCCCCAGCATTTT.

The genes are TRBV7-3 and TRBJ1-2, with 9 nucleotides matching TRBD1. There are 15 residues in the CDR3. Trimming cost V 2 bases and J 12 bases; bases outside gene matches: 13. Per germline, CDR1 SGHTA and CDR2 FQGTGA. The CDR3, as DNA: TGTGCCAGCAGCTTAGTTCTTCGGGACAGGGCTTGTCACACCTTC. Residues: CASSLVLRDRACHTF.

The V gene is TRBV7-9, the J gene TRBJ2-7; D possibly corresponds to TRBD1 (7 bases). The CDR3 contains 16 residues. Germline assignment: CDR1 SEHNR and CDR2 FQNEAQ (reference sequence). Between the trimmed V and J ends, which lost 5 bases and 3 bases, there was a span of 20 bases. The CDR3 DNA sequence: TGTGCCAGCAGCCGCCTGGAGGGGGCAACAGACTACGAGCAGTACTTC. This codes for CASSRLEGATDYEQYF.

This sequence joins TRBV7-2 and TRBJ2-5, with 14 bases aligning to TRBD2. The CDR3 consists of 18 residues. Germline V gene sequence: CDR1 SGHTA, CDR2 FQGNSA. V shed 5 bases and J 3 bases; nucleotides not matched to a gene: 11. In DNA form, the CDR3 reads TGTGCCAGCAGCGCGGGGACTAGCGGGGGTTATAGAAAAGAGACCCAGTACTTC. This sequence encodes CASSAGTSGGYRKETQYF.

This clone has only a few counts. The chain couples TRBV6-6 to TRBJ2-7; D gene unclear. Trimming cost V 2 bases and J 0 bases, with 5 bases left between them. Germline V gives CDR1 MNHNY, CDR2 SVGAGI (reference sequence). The CDR3 runs to 13 residues. In DNA form, the CDR3 reads TGTGCCAGCAGTTACGAGGTCTCCTACGAGCAGTACTTC. This translates into CASSYEVSYEQYF.

The CDR3, as DNA: TGCGCCAGCAGCCCAGTCAGGGGGGACACGTCCGGCTACAATGAGCAGTTCTTC. Residues: CASSPVRGDTSGYNEQFF. V usage is TRBV4-1 and J usage is TRBJ2-1, with a weak D call TRBD1 (7 bases). Looked up from germline, CDR1 is MGHRA and CDR2 is YSYEKL. The CDR3 is 18 amino acids. Trimming took 4 bases from V and 3 from J, leaving 22 bases between them.

V is TRBV5-1 and J is TRBJ2-5, with TRBD2 identical over 14 bases. With V trimmed by 3 bases and J by 4 bases, 2 bases remained unmatched. This CDR3 is 15 amino acids long. CDR1 is SGHRS and CDR2 is YFSETQ in the germline V gene. For the CDR3, the DNA is TGCGCCAGCAGCTGGGGACTAGCGGGGGTAGAGACCCAGTACTTC. As protein: CASSWGLAGVETQYF.

This clone turned up a few times. The chain recombines TRBV16 with TRBJ1-5; D is unclear. The CDR3 sequence is 15 residues long. V gave up 1 base and J gave up 4 bases, with 11 bases separating them. CDR1 is KGHSY and CDR2 is FQNENV in the germline V gene. Written as DNA, the CDR3 is TGTGCCAGCAGCCAATTTGAGGTGGGTAATCAGCCCCAGCATTTT. As protein: CASSQFEVGNQPQHF.

This clone occurred once. The genes are TRBV28 and TRBJ2-1; tentative D call: TRBD2 (6 bases). The ends were cut back, 5 bases at V and 0 bases at J, with 17 bases in the middle. The CDR3 loop spans 17 amino acids. From germline, CDR1 is MDHEN and CDR2 SYDVKM. The CDR3 loop reads CASSPQAGWSSYNEQFF. In DNA, the CDR3 is TGTGCCAGCAGTCCTCAGGCGGGGTGGAGCTCCTACAATGAGCAGTTCTTC.

The chain carries TRBV28 and TRBJ1-2; 8 positions agree with TRBD1. Germline values: CDR1 MDHEN, CDR2 SYDVKM. Trimming took 3 bases from V and 4 from J; bases not matched to a gene: 7. The CDR3 is 15 amino acids. The CDR3 DNA follows: TGTGCCAGCAGTTTGGCGGACAGGGTCAGCTATGGCTACACCTTC. Its translation is CASSLADRVSYGYTF.

This rearrangement joins TRBV7-9 to TRBJ2-3, with 11 nucleotides matching TRBD2. The length of the CDR3 is 16 residues. The ends lost 5 bases at V and 9 bases at J; junction bases unmatched: 13. Germline lookup yields CDR1 SEHNR and CDR2 FQNEAQ (reference sequence). CDR3 sequence reads: CASSDASGGPRPTQYF. DNA for the CDR3: TGTGCCAGCAGCGACGCTAGCGGGGGGCCACGACCCACGCAGTATTTT.

The rearrangement joins TRBV5-5 to TRBJ1-2; 7 positions match TRBD1. The CDR3 is 11 residues long. CDR1 and CDR2 (germline): SGHKS, YYEKEE (reference sequence). V was pared by 3 bases and J by 10 bases, with 3 bases of the junction left unmatched. CDR3 DNA sequence: TGTGCCAGCAGCTGGGGACAGAACTACACCTTC. Protein sequence: CASSWGQNYTF.

The table lists this clone with a count of one. The rearrangement links TRBV20-1 to TRBJ2-7; 7 bases match TRBD2. With V trimmed by 3 bases and J by 7 bases, 3 bases remained unmatched. Germline V CDR1 and CDR2: DFQATT, SNEGSKA (reference sequence). The CDR3 extends over 11 amino acids. The CDR3 DNA is TGCAGTGCTAGGGGACTATCAGAGCAGTACTTC. Its protein is CSARGLSEQYF.

The chain combines TRBV9 with TRBJ2-7, with 7 bases lining up with TRBD1. CDR1 SGDLS and CDR2 YYNGEE come from the germline V gene. V was pared by 2 bases and J by 1 base, with 3 bases of the junction left unmatched. This CDR3 contains 14 residues. The CDR3 loop reads CASSVDRESYEQYF. In DNA, the CDR3 is TGTGCCAGCAGCGTCGACAGGGAATCCTACGAGCAGTACTTC.

This clone came up once. This chain links TRBV5-1 with TRBJ2-1, with D possibly matching TRBD2 (7 bases). This CDR3 spans 15 amino acids. V was trimmed by 1 base and J by 6 bases, leaving 14 bases between them. Germline CDR1 and CDR2: SGHRS and YFSETQ. In nucleotides, the CDR3 is TGCGCCAGCAGCTTGTTTAGTGGGGGGGCCAATGAGCAGTTCTTC. Protein product: CASSLFSGGANEQFF.

The rearrangement joins TRBV21-1 to TRBJ1-5. TRBV21-1 is a pseudogene locus. The CDR3 consists of 11 residues. CDR3 in DNA: TGTGCCAGCAGTTCGGATCAGCCCCAGCATTTT. This sequence encodes CASSSDQPQHF.

This clone was recorded once. This chain links TRBV29-1 with TRBJ2-6; perhaps TRBD1 as D (5 bases). Trimming cost V 6 bases and J 0 bases, with 15 bases left between them. The CDR3 runs to 16 residues. The germline CDR1 and CDR2 sequences are SQVTM and ANQGSEA. CDR3 bases: TGCAGCGTCACCGTCCCAGGGCCCTCTGGGGCCAACGTCCTGACTTTC. Its protein product is CSVTVPGPSGANVLTF.

The V call is TRBV6-1, the J call TRBJ2-7; 9 bases map to TRBD1. The V segment lost 6 bases and the J segment 6 bases; nucleotides outside the gene matches: 9. The germline CDR1 and CDR2 sequences are MNHNS and SASEGT. The CDR3 spans 14 residues. The CDR3 DNA follows: TGTGCCAGCAGGGAGACAGGGGGTAGGGCCGAGCAGTACTTC. Residues: CASRETGGRAEQYF.

The chain recombines TRBV29-1 with TRBJ2-1, with 9 nucleotides matching TRBD2. The V gene end was trimmed by 7 bases and the J gene end by 5 bases; junction bases not matched to a gene: 9. The CDR3 spans 14 residues. Looked up from germline, CDR1 is SQVTM and CDR2 is ANQGSEA. The CDR3 bases are TGCAGCGCGAAGCGGGGGGTCGGGCACAATGAGCAGTTCTTC. Translating it yields CSAKRGVGHNEQFF.

A single count supports this clone. V and J are TRBV5-1 and TRBJ1-5; D is ambiguous. CDR1 SGHRS and CDR2 YFSETQ come from the germline V gene. CDR3 length: 15 residues. With 4 bases removed from V and 6 bases from J, the gap between germline ends came to 17 bases. CDR3 DNA sequence: TGCGCCAGCAGCACCGTGGGAGGGCCGGGTCAGCCCCAGCATTTT. Amino acids: CASSTVGGPGQPQHF.

CDR3 nucleotide sequence: TGTGCCACCAGCACCCCACCTATGGGCTATCCGAACACCGGGGAGCTGTTTTTT. It yields the protein CATSTPPMGYPNTGELFF. This sequence joins TRBV15 and TRBJ2-2, with D unresolved. Trimming took 4 bases from V and 0 from J, leaving 18 bases between them. The CDR3 length is 18 residues. CDR1 is LNHNV, CDR2 YYDKDF, per germline (reference sequence).

The chain has TRBV4-3 and TRBJ1-1; D remains unclear. Trimming cost V 4 bases and J 3 bases, with 15 bases left between them. The CDR3 has 15 residues. Per the germline V gene, CDR1 is LGHNA and CDR2 is YSLEER. The CDR3 loop reads CASSPSASRDTEAFF. The CDR3 nucleotides are TGCGCCAGCAGCCCCAGCGCCTCCCGGGACACTGAAGCTTTCTTT.

The chain is built from TRBV19 and TRBJ2-1; D possibly corresponds to TRBD1 (6 bases). The CDR3 sequence is 14 residues long. The germline CDR1 and CDR2 sequences are LNHDA and SQIVND (reference sequence). The V gene lost 8 bases and the J gene lost 5 bases, with 16 bases spanning the gap. CDR3 region: CASSKGGQNNEQFF. DNA for the CDR3: TGTGCCAGTTCTAAGGGCGGACAGAACAATGAGCAGTTCTTC.